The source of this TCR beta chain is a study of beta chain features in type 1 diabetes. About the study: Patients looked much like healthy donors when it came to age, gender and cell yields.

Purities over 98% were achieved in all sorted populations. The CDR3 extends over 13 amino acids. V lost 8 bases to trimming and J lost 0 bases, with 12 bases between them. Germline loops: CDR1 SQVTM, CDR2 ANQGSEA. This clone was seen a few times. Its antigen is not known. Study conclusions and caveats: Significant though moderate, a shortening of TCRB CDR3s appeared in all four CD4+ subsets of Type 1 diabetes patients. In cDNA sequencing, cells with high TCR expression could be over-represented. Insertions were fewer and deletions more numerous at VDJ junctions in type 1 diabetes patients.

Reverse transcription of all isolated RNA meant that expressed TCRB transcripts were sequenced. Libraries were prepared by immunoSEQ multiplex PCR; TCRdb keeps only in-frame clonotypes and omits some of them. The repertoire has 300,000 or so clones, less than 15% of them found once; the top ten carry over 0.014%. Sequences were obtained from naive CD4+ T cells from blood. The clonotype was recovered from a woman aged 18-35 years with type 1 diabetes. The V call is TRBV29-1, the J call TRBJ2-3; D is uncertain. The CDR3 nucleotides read TGCAGCTCTAGGCGGCCAAGCACAGATACGCAGTATTTT. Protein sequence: CSSRRPSTDTQYF.